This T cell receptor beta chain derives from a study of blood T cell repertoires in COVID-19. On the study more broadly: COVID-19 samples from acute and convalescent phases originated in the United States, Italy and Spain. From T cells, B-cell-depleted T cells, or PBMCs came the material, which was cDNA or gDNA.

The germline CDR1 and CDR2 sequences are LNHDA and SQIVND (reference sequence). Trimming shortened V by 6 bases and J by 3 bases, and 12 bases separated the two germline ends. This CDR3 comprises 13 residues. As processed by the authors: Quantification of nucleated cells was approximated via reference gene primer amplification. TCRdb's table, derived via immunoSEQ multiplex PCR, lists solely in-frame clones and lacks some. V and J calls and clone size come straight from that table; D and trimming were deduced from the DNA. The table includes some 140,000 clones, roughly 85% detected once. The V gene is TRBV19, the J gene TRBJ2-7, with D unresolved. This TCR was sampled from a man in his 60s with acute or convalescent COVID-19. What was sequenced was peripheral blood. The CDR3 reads CASSPGQLYEQYF. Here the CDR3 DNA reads TGTGCCAGTAGCCCAGGTCAACTCTACGAGCAGTACTTC.